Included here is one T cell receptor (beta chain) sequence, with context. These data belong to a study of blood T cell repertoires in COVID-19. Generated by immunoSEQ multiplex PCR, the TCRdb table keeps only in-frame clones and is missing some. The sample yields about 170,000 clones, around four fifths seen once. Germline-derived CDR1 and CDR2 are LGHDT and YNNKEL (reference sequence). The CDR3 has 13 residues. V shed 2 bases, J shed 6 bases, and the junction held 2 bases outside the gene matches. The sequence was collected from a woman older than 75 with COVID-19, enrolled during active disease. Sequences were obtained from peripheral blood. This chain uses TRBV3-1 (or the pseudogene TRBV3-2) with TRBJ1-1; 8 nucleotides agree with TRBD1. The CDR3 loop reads CASSQPQGAEAFF. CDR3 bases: TGTGCCAGCAGCCAACCACAGGGGGCTGAAGCTTTCTTT.